This TCR beta chain was sequenced for a study of blood T cells in healthy people across ages. Samples each had at least 5 micrograms of total RNA extracted. This clonotype was counted a few times. CDR3 length: 15 amino acids. From germline, CDR1 is MNHEY and CDR2 SVGEGT. The V end was cut by 5 bases, the J end by 5 bases, with 19 bases between. Through a sample-barcoded 5' primer and a J-beta primer mix, a second PCR was run for roughly 6 to 11 cycles. Researchers report that a template-switch adaptor with 12 random nucleotides tagged each cDNA molecule. From the 5' RACE reads, TCRdb called clonotypes with MiXCR, one entry per CDR3 protein. The sample has over a million distinct CDR3 sequences; more than 35% are singletons.

The specimen sequenced was blood. This receptor was identified in a woman aged 55-70 years in good health. The chain recombines TRBV6-2 or TRBV6-3 with TRBJ2-7; no clear D gene. The CDR3 DNA is TGTGCCAGCAGTACTCGACGTATCTTTGGCAACGAGCAGTACTTC. As protein: CASSTRRIFGNEQYF.